This T cell receptor beta chain was sequenced in a study of early T cells in non-severe SARS-CoV-2 infection. Across the study: Unsorted whole-blood RNA was sequenced in bulk, leaving chains unpaired.

Trimming took off 7 bases at V and 4 bases at J, with 16 bases between the two ends. This CDR3 is 15 amino acids long. Unique molecular identifiers were added to individual cDNA molecules. MiXCR, applied by TCRdb to the 5' RACE reads, yields one record per CDR3 protein. This sample has about 50,000 distinct CDR3 sequences; 5.4% occur once, and the top ten carry approximately 5.4%. This clonotype was observed at least ten times. This TCR came from an adult who was a healthcare worker with PCR-confirmed SARS-CoV-2 infection or an uninfected control (not recorded which). The chain combines TRBV12-3 or TRBV12-4 with TRBJ2-2, with D possibly being TRBD1 (5 bases). This specimen was whole blood, taken at baseline. As DNA, the CDR3 is TGTGCCAGCACCGTGCCAGGGTCGGGCACCGGGGAGCTGTTTTTT. Protein sequence: CASTVPGSGTGELFF.